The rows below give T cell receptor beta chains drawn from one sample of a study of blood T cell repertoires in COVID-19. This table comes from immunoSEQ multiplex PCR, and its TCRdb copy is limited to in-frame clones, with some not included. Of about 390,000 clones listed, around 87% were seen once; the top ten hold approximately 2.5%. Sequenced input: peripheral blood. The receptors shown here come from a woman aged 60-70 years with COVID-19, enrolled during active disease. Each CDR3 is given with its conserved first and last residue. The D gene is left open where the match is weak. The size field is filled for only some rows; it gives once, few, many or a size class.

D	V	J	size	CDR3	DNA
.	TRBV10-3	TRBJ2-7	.	CAISESSRKSSYEQYF	TGTGCCATCAGTGAGTCGAGTCGCAAGAGCTCCTACGAGCAGTACTTC
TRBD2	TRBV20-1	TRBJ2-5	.	CSASRRGGPETQYF	TGCAGTGCTAGTAGGCGGGGGGGCCCGGAGACCCAGTACTTC
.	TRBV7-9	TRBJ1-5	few	CASSSQQGGNQPQHF	TGTGCCAGCAGCTCCCAACAGGGAGGGAATCAGCCCCAGCATTTT
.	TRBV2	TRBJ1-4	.	CASREWDTKNEKLFF	TGTGCCAGCAGGGAATGGGACACGAAGAATGAAAAACTGTTTTTT
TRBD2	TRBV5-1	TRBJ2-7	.	CASSTASGGRSYEQYF	TGCGCCAGCAGCACCGCCAGCGGGGGGCGCTCCTACGAGCAGTACTTC
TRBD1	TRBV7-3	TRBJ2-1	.	CASSLNSGQQYNEQFF	TGTGCCAGCAGCTTAAATTCGGGACAGCAATACAATGAGCAGTTCTTC
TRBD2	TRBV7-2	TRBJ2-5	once	CASSGTPNQETQYF	TGTGCCTCTAGCGGTACACCTAACCAAGAGACCCAGTACTTC
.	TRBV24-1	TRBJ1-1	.	CATSGSQNPNTEAFF	TGTGCCACCAGTGGAAGTCAGAATCCGAACACTGAAGCTTTCTTT
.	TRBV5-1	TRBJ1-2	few	CASSSGGNYGYTF	TGCGCCAGCAGCTCCGGGGGTAACTATGGCTACACCTTC
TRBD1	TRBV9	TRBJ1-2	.	CASSVTGGGYYGYTF	TGTGCCAGCAGCGTGACAGGGGGCGGGTACTATGGCTACACCTTC
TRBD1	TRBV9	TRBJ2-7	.	CASSVGTGPYEQYF	TGTGCCAGCAGCGTTGGGACAGGGCCCTACGAGCAGTACTTC
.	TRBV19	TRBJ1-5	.	CASSIVGDYSNQPQHF	TGTGCCAGTAGTATAGTTGGGGACTATAGCAATCAGCCCCAGCATTTT
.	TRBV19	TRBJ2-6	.	CASSSTSPGQSGANVLTF	TGTGCCAGTAGTTCCACGAGCCCAGGGCAGTCTGGGGCCAACGTCCTGACTTTC
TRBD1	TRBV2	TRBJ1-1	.	CASRTGTGGFTEAFF	TGTGCCAGCAGGACCGGGACAGGGGGCTTCACTGAAGCTTTCTTT
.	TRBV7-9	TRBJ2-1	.	CASSRPSGEQFF	TGTGCCAGCAGCCGACCATCGGGTGAGCAGTTCTTC
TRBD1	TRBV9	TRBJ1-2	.	CASSASGTGEFDGYTF	TGTGCCAGCAGCGCATCCGGGACAGGGGAATTTGATGGCTACACCTTC
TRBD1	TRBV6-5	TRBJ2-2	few	CASRSGQGDTGELFF	TGTGCCAGCAGGTCGGGACAGGGGGACACCGGGGAGCTGTTTTTT
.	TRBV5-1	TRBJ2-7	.	CASSSYTTYEQYF	TGCGCCAGCAGTTCTTACACGACCTACGAGCAGTACTTC
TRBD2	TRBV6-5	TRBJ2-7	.	CASTPTSPSYEQYF	TGTGCCAGCACCCCGACTAGCCCCTCCTACGAGCAGTACTTC
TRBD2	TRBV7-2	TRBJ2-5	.	CASSLLGTSAGGQETQYF	TGTGCCAGCAGCTTATTGGGCACCTCGGCGGGGGGGCAAGAGACCCAGTACTTC
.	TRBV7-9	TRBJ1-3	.	CASSHRDRNTIYF	TGTGCCAGCAGCCACAGGGACAGAAACACCATATATTTT
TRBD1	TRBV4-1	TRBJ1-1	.	CASSQTGTANTEAFF	TGCGCCAGCAGCCAAACTGGGACAGCTAACACTGAAGCTTTCTTT
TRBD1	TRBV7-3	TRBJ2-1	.	CASSYSTGGHNEQFF	TGTGCCAGCAGCTATTCCACAGGGGGCCACAATGAGCAGTTCTTC
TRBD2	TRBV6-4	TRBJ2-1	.	CASSKSVGGSSYNEQFF	TGTGCCAGCAGCAAGTCTGTGGGGGGGAGCTCCTACAATGAGCAGTTCTTC
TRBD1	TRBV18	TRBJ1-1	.	CASSPRGTGATEAFF	TGTGCCAGCTCGCCGAGAGGGACAGGGGCCACTGAAGCTTTCTTT
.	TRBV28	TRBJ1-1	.	CASSLTQGSRGAFF	TGTGCCAGCAGTTTAACGCAGGGGTCTAGAGGGGCTTTCTTT
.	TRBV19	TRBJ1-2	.	CASSIGRQPFISGYTF	TGTGCCAGTAGTATAGGTAGACAGCCGTTTATTTCTGGCTACACCTTC
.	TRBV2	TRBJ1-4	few	CASSDRGATNEKLFF	TGTGCCAGCAGTGACCGGGGGGCAACTAATGAAAAACTGTTTTTT
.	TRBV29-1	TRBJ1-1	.	CAAGPNTEAFF	TGCGCGGCAGGGCCTAACACTGAAGCTTTCTTT
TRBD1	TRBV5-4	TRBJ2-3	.	CASSPWTGSTDTQYF	TGTGCCAGCAGCCCGTGGACAGGGAGCACAGATACGCAGTATTTT
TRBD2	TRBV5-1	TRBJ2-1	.	CASSQSLAGFYNEQFF	TGCGCCAGCAGCCAATCTTTAGCGGGGTTTTACAATGAGCAGTTCTTC
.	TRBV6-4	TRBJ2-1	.	CASSDSGGSNNEQFF	TGTGCCAGCAGTGACTCGGGGGGTAGCAACAATGAGCAGTTCTTC
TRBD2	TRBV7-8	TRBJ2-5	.	CASSLVTPTSGGHQETQYF	TGTGCCAGCAGCTTAGTTACCCCTACTAGCGGGGGCCACCAAGAGACCCAGTACTTC
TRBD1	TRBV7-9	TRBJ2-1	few	CASSFQGAPGGNEQFF	TGTGCCAGCAGTTTTCAGGGGGCCCCAGGGGGCAATGAGCAGTTCTTC
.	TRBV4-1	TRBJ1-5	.	CASSQDQGLSSNQPQHF	TGCGCCAGCAGCCAAGATCAAGGACTGAGTAGCAATCAGCCCCAGCATTTT
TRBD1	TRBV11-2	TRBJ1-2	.	CASSYTGDSSNGYTF	TGTGCCAGCAGCTATACAGGGGATAGCTCGAATGGCTACACCTTC
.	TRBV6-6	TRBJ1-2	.	CASSRGQNLNYGYTF	TGTGCCAGCAGCCGTGGACAGAACTTGAACTATGGCTACACCTTC